This T cell receptor beta chain is drawn from a study of a mutant IDH1 vaccine in newly diagnosed glioma. For the study at large: With temozolomide cycles, or 4-6 weeks after radiotherapy alone, vaccination was started. Treated patients were roughly 60% male, around 40% female, mean age approximately 41 years. It was radiotherapy, temozolomide, or both that patients received previously, with most receiving both.

TCRdb's copy holds only in-frame clones and misses some; the assay was immunoSEQ multiplex PCR. The sample records about 64,000 clones, about 85% being singletons. The trim removed 5 bases at V and 0 bases at J, leaving 8 bases unmatched. The CDR3 is 16 amino acids. Germline CDR1 reads SGHTS; CDR2 reads YDEGEE. The time point denotes: week 23, last vaccination. Vaccination comprised doses that each held 300 ug of mutant IDH1 20-mer peptide, plus topical imiquimod. As for this clone: The antigen is unknown. Other DNA sequences within the sample encode an identical CDR3.

The source is a man younger than 45 with glioma. The starting material was PBMCs, obtained from a glioma patient whose treatment included an IDH1 peptide vaccine. The chain links TRBV5-8 to TRBJ2-4; the match to TRBD1 covers 7 bases. The CDR3 loop is CASSRAQGLAKNIQYF. CDR3 DNA: TGTGCCAGCAGTCGAGCACAGGGGTTAGCCAAAAACATTCAGTACTTC.